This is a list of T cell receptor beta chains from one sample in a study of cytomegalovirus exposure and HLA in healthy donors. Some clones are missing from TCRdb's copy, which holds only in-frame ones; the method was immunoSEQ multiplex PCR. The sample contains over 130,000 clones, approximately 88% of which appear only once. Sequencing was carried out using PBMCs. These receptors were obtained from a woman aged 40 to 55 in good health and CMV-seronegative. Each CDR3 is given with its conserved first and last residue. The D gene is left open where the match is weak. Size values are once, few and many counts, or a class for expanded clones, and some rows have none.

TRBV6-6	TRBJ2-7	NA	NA	TGTGCCAGCAGTCTACGGCGGGGAGCTTGGGAGCAGTACTTC	CASSLRRGAWEQYF
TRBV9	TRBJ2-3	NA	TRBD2	TGTGCCAGCAGCCCTCGACTAGCGGGAAGCACAGATACGCAGTATTTT	CASSPRLAGSTDTQYF
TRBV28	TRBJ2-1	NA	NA	TGTGCCAGCAGCCCCCCTGGAGGCCGCTCCTACAATGAGCAGTTCTTC	CASSPPGGRSYNEQFF
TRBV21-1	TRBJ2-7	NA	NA	TGTGCCAGCAGCCCAACAGGGATTTCCTACGAGCAGTACTTC	CASSPTGISYEQYF
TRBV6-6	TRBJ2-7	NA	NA	TGTGCCAGCAGTTACGGCTCCGGCGGAGAATCCTACGAGCAGTACTTC	CASSYGSGGESYEQYF
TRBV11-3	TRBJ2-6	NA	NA	TGTGCCAGCAGCACGGGCTGGGGGGAGGAAGGGGCCAACGTCCTGACTTTC	CASSTGWGEEGANVLTF
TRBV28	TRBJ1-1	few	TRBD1	TGTGCCAGCAGTTCTAGGGCAGGGGGTGGGAACACTGAAGCTTTCTTT	CASSSRAGGGNTEAFF
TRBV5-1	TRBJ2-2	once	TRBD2	TGCGCCAGCAGCTTACGATCCGCGGGAGAGGGAACCGGGGAGCTGTTTTTT	CASSLRSAGEGTGELFF
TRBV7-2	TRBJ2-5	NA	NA	TGTGCCAGCAGCTCCCCGGGAGAGACCCAGTACTTC	CASSSPGETQYF
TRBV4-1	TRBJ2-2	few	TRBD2	TGCGCCAGCAGCCAGGGGGGGCTAGCGGGAGTCGGAACCGGGGAGCTGTTTTTT	CASSQGGLAGVGTGELFF
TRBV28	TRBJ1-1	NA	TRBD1	TGTGCCAGCAGTTCGAGGGACAGGGGGTCGTTTGAAGCTTTCTTT	CASSSRDRGSFEAFF
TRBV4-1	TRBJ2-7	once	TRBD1	TGCGCCAGCAGCCCACGTGATATACAGGGGTCCTACGAGCAGTACTTC	CASSPRDIQGSYEQYF
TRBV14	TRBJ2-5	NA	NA	TGTGCCAGCAGCCAATCCGGAGAGACCCAGTACTTC	CASSQSGETQYF
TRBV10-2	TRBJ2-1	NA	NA	TGCGCCAGCAGGCTAGCCGGCGCGGAGGAGCAGTTCTTC	CASRLAGAEEQFF
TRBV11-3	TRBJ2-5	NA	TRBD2	TGTGCCAGCAGCTTCGGACTAGCGGGGGAGACCCAGTACTTC	CASSFGLAGETQYF
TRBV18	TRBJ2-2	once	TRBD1	TGTGCCAGCTCACCATCGAGGCGAACAGGGGCCACCGGGGAGCTGTTTTTT	CASSPSRRTGATGELFF
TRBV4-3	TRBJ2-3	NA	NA	TGCGCCAGCAGCGGGGACTGGTCGTGGAATACGCAGTATTTT	CASSGDWSWNTQYF
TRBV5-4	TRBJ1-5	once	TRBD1	TGTGCCAGCAGCGAGGGACAGTTTAGCAATCAGCCCCAGCATTTT	CASSEGQFSNQPQHF
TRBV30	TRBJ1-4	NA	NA	TGTGCCGAACAACGGTGGGCAGGGGAAAAACTGTTTTTT	CAEQRWAGEKLFF
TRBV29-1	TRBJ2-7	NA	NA	TGCAGCGCTTCCAAGCACTCCTCCTACGAGCAGTACTTC	CSASKHSSYEQYF
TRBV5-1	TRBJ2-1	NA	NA	TGCGCCAGCAGCTTAGGTGGTAGCACGGGACTTTACAATGAGCAGTTCTTC	CASSLGGSTGLYNEQFF
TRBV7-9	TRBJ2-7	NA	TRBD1	TGTGCCAGCAGCACCCTCCTCCGGGACAGCAATCTCTACGAGCAGTACTTC	CASSTLLRDSNLYEQYF
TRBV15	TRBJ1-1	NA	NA	TGTGCCACCAGCAGAGATTTGTCAGGGGAGGAAGCTTTCTTT	CATSRDLSGEEAFF